These T cell receptor beta chains were read from a single sample in a study of T-cell reconstitution after alpha-beta-depleted transplantation in children. TCRdb redid the calling of the PCR reads with MiXCR, one entry per CDR3 protein. This table has 200,000 to 250,000 distinct CDR3 sequences, 7.5% to 9.5% appearing once. The specimen was PBMCs, mostly from graft donor cells, collected 180 days after TCRalphabeta/CD19-depleted stem cell transplant. These receptors were taken from a male patient younger than 18 who had a stem cell transplant for acute lymphoblastic leukemia, so the T cells may come from the graft donor. The CDR3 runs from the conserved cysteine through the conserved F or W. D genes are given only for firm matches. Size is stated for part of the rows, as once, few or many counts, or as a class when the clone is expanded.

>TRBJ2-4|TRBV18|many|NA
TGTGCCAGCTCACCGGATGACCTAATAGCCAAAAACATTCAGTACTTC
CASSPDDLIAKNIQYF
>TRBJ2-7|TRBV28|many|TRBD1
TGTGCCAGCAACACAGGGGGACCCTACGAGCAGTACTTC
CASNTGGPYEQYF
>TRBJ1-4|TRBV5-1|many|NA
TGCGCCAGCAGCTTGGCCGCCAGTATAAATGAAAAACTGTTTTTT
CASSLAASINEKLFF
>TRBJ2-4|TRBV6-6|many|NA
TGTGCCAGCATCCCCGACAGTCCAAACATTCAGTACTTC
CASIPDSPNIQYF
>TRBJ1-1|TRBV11-2|many|NA
TGTGCCAGCACCGACTGGGGACCGGACACTGAAGCTTTCTTT
CASTDWGPDTEAFF
>TRBJ2-5|TRBV12-3/TRBV12-4|many|NA
TGTGCCAGCAGTTTTGGAGAGACCCAGTACTTC
CASSFGETQYF
>TRBJ1-2|TRBV28|many|NA
TGTGCCAGCAGTTTGGGGCCCCCGGGGGACGGGGAGGCCCTGGGCTACACCTTC
CASSLGPPGDGEALGYTF
>TRBJ2-5|TRBV9|many|NA
TGTGCCAGCAGCGTAGGGTTCTCGGAGGGGGACGAGACCCAGTACTTC
CASSVGFSEGDETQYF
>TRBJ2-7|TRBV5-1|many|NA
TGCGCCAGCAGCTTGGGGTGGTCCGAGCAGTACTTC
CASSLGWSEQYF
>TRBJ2-1|TRBV29-1|many|TRBD2
TGCAGCGTTGATCGGGCTAGCGGGAGGCCCATATACAATGAGCAGTTCTTC
CSVDRASGRPIYNEQFF
>TRBJ2-7|TRBV6-2/TRBV6-3|few|NA
TGTGCCACCCACCGGGACACCTACTCCTACGAGCAGTACTTC
CATHRDTYSYEQYF
>TRBJ1-2|TRBV15|NA|TRBD1
TGTGCCACCAGCAGAGACGATTTTGAGACAGGGCCCTTC
CATSRDDFETGPF
>TRBJ2-7|TRBV7-9|many|NA
TGTGCCAGCAGCCTCGCGGCCCCATACGAGCAGTACTTC
CASSLAAPYEQYF
>TRBJ2-5|TRBV7-3|many|NA
TGTGCCAGCAGCTTAAGCAGGGTACAAGAGACCCAGTACTTC
CASSLSRVQETQYF
>TRBJ2-3|TRBV20-1|many|NA
TGCAGTGCTAGGACGGCGTCTAGCACAGATACGCAGTATTTT
CSARTASSTDTQYF
>TRBJ2-6|TRBV11-2|many|TRBD1
TGTGCCGACAGGGGTGCTGGGGCCAACGTCCTGACTTTC
CADRGAGANVLTF
>TRBJ1-1|TRBV10-3|many|NA
TGTGCCATCAGTGTGGGGGGGAACACTGAAGCTTTCTTT
CAISVGGNTEAFF
>TRBJ2-1|TRBV11-1|many|NA
TGTGCCAGCAGCTTAGAACGGGGGAGCTCCTACAATGAGCAGTTCTTC
CASSLERGSSYNEQFF
>TRBJ2-7|TRBV6-5|many|TRBD2
TGTGCCAGCAGTGACTCAGCGGGGACCTACGAGCAGTACTTC
CASSDSAGTYEQYF
>TRBJ2-2|TRBV11-2|many|TRBD1
TGTGCCAGCAGCTTAGACGGGACAGGAGCGAACACCGGGGAGCTGTTTTTT
CASSLDGTGANTGELFF
>TRBJ2-7|TRBV13|many|NA
TGTGCCAGCAGCTTAGGACGGGGTTTCTACGAGCAGTACTTC
CASSLGRGFYEQYF
>TRBJ1-1|TRBV5-1|many|NA
TGCGCCAGCAGCTTCCGGGCCCGGGGCACTGAAGCTTTCTTT
CASSFRARGTEAFF
>TRBJ1-2|TRBV20-1|many|TRBD1
TGCAGTGCTAGAGTTCTAAGGGACAGTCCTAACTATGGCTACACCTTC
CSARVLRDSPNYGYTF
>TRBJ1-2|TRBV6-1|many|NA
TGTGCCAGCAGTGATGGGACAACCCTTAGTGGGGGCTACACCTTC
CASSDGTTLSGGYTF
>TRBJ2-2|TRBV4-3|NA|NA
TGCGCCAGCAGCCAAGATCGGAGCACCGGGGAGCTGTTTTTT
CASSQDRSTGELFF
>TRBJ1-1|TRBV7-2|many|NA
TGTGCCAGCAGCTGGAAACAGGAAGCTTTCTTT
CASSWKQEAFF
>TRBJ2-1|TRBV10-1|few|TRBD1
TGCGCCAGCAGTCTTAGCGAACCGGGACAGGGTTCCTACAATGAGCAGTTCTTC
CASSLSEPGQGSYNEQFF
>TRBJ2-2|TRBV7-8|many|NA
TGTGCCAGCAGAACCCCGGGCGGGGAGCTGTTTTTT
CASRTPGGELFF
>TRBJ2-1|TRBV10-3|many|TRBD2
TGTGCCATCAGTGAGATAGCGGGAGGGTCCACCTACAATGAGCAGTTCTTC
CAISEIAGGSTYNEQFF
>TRBJ1-1|TRBV12-3/TRBV12-4|many|NA
TGTGCCAGCAGTTTCCTTCCGGGGTTCCCTGGGGCTTTCTTT
CASSFLPGFPGAFF
>TRBJ2-7|TRBV12-3/TRBV12-4|many|NA
TGTGCCAGCAGTCCCCTGGCGGCCCCCCGGTCCCACGAGCAGTACTTC
CASSPLAAPRSHEQYF
>TRBJ2-5|TRBV5-4|many|NA
TGTGCCAGCAGACCGGACAGATTAGAGACCCAGTACTTC
CASRPDRLETQYF
>TRBJ1-3|TRBV5-1|many|NA
TGCGCCAGCAGCTTGGAGGGCAGGGCTGGAAACACCATATATTTT
CASSLEGRAGNTIYF
>TRBJ2-7|TRBV6-1|many|NA
TGTGCCAGCAGCAGGGTCCGGGGGCGCGAGCAGTACTTC
CASSRVRGREQYF
>TRBJ2-7|TRBV20-1|NA|TRBD1
TGCTCCAGGGGGATCCCCTACTACGAGCAGTACTTC
CSRGIPYYEQYF
>TRBJ1-5|TRBV24-1|many|NA
TGTGCCACCAGTGTATCGGGGGGAGAGAATCAGCCCCAGCATTTT
CATSVSGGENQPQHF
>TRBJ2-7|TRBV18|NA|NA
TGTGCCAGCTCACCTCCAAACTCGGGACAACTTACCTTCGAGCAGTACTTC
CASSPPNSGQLTFEQYF
>TRBJ1-2|TRBV28|many|NA
TGTGCCAGCCGGGCTACCCTCTATGGCTACACCTTC
CASRATLYGYTF
>TRBJ2-3|TRBV27|many|TRBD2
TGTGCCAGCAGTTTACTAGCGGGAGGATGGCCAGATACGCAGTATTTT
CASSLLAGGWPDTQYF
>TRBJ2-3|TRBV7-2|many|NA
TGTGCCAGCAGCTTACGGGGGCCCGGGGGTACGCAGTATTTT
CASSLRGPGGTQYF